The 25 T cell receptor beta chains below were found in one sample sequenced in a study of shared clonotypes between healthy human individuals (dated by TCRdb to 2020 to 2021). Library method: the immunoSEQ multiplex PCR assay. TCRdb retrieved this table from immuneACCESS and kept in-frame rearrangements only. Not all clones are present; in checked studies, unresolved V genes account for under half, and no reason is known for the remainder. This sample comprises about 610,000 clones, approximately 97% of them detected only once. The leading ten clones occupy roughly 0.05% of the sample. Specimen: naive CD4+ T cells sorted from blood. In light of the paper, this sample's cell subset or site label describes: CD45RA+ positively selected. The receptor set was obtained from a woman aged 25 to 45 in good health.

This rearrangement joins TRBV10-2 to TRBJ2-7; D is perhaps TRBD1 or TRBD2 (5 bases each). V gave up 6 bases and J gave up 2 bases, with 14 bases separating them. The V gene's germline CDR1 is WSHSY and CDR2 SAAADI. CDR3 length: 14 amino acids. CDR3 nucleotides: TGCGCCAGCAGAATGGGGCGGGTCCCCTACGAGCAGTACTTC. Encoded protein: CASRMGRVPYEQYF.

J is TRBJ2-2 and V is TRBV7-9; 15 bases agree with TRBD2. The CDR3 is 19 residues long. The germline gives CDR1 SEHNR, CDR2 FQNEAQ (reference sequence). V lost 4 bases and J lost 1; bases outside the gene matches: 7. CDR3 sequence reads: CASSSPGTSGGRNTGELFF. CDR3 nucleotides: TGTGCCAGCAGCTCCCCCGGGACTAGCGGGGGGAGGAACACCGGGGAGCTGTTTTTT.

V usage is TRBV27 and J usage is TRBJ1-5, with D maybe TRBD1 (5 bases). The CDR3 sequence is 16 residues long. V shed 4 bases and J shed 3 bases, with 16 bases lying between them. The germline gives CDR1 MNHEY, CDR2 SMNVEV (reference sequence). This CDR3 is CASSSKIRDVNQPQHF. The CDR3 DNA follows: TGTGCCAGCAGTTCGAAGATCCGGGACGTCAATCAGCCCCAGCATTTT.

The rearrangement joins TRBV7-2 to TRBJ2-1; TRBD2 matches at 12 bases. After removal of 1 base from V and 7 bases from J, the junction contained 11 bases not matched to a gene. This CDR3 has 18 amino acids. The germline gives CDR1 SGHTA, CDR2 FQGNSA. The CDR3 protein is CASSLGASGRARGNEQFF. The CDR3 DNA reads TGTGCCAGCAGCTTAGGAGCTAGCGGGAGGGCCCGGGGGAATGAGCAGTTCTTC.

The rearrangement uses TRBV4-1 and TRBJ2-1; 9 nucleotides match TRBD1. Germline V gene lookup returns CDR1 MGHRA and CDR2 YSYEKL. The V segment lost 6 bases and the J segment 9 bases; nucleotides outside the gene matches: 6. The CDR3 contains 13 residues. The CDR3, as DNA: TGCGCCAGCAGGAGGACAGGGGAAGGTGAGCAGTTCTTC. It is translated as CASRRTGEGEQFF.

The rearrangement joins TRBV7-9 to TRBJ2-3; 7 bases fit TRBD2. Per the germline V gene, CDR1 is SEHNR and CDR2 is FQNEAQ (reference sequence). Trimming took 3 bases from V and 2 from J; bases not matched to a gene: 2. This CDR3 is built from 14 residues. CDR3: CASSLAGATDTQYF. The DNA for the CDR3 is TGTGCCAGCAGCTTGGCGGGAGCCACAGATACGCAGTATTTT.

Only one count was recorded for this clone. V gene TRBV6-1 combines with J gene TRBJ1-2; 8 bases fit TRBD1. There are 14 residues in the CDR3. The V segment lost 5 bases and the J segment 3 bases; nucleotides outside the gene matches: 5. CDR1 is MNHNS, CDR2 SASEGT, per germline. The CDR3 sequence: CASSLTGVDYGYTF. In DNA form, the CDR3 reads TGTGCCAGCAGTTTGACAGGGGTCGACTATGGCTACACCTTC.

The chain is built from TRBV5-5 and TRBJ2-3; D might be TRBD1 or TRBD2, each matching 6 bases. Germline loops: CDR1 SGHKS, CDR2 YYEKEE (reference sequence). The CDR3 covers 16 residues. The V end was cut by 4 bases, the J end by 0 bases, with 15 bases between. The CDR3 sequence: CASSGGGDLSTDTQYF. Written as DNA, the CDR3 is TGTGCCAGCAGCGGGGGCGGGGACCTAAGCACAGATACGCAGTATTTT.

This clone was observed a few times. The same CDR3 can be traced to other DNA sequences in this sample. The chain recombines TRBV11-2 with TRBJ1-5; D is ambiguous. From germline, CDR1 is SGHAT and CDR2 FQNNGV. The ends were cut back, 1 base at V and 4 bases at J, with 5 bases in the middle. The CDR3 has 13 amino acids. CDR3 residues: CASSLVGNQPQHF. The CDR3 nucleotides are TGTGCCAGCAGCTTAGTTGGGAATCAGCCCCAGCATTTT.

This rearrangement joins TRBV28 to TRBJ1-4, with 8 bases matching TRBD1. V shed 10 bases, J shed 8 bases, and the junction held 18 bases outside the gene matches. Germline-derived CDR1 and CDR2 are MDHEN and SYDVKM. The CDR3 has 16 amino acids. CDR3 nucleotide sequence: TGTGCCATTTCCTTAGGGCCGACAGGGGTGGTCGAAAAACTGTTTTTT. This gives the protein CAISLGPTGVVEKLFF.

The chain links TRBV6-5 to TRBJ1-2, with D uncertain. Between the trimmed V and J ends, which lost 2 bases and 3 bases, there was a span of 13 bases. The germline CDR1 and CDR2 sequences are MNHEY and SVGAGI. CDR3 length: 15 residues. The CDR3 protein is CASSYGRSHHYGYTF. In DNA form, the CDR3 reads TGTGCCAGCAGTTACGGGCGGTCTCACCACTATGGCTACACCTTC.

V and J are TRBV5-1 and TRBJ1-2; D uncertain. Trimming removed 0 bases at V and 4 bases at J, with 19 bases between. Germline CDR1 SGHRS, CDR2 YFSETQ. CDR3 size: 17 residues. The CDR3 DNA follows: TGCGCCAGCAGCTTGGTCGCGGTTACCCAAGTAAGCTATGGCTACACCTTC. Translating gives CASSLVAVTQVSYGYTF.

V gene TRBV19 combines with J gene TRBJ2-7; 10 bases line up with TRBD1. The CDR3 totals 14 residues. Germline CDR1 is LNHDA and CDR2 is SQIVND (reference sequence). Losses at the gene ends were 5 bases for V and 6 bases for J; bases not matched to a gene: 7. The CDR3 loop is CASSATGQGIEQYF. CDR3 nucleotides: TGTGCCAGTAGTGCGACGGGACAGGGGATCGAGCAGTACTTC. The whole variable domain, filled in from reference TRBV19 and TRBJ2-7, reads DGGITQSPKYLFRKEGQNVTLSCEQNLNHDAMYWYRQDPGQGLRLIYYSQIVNDFQKGDIAEGYSVSREKKESFPLTVTSAQKNPTAFYLCASSATGQGIEQYFGPGTRLTVT.

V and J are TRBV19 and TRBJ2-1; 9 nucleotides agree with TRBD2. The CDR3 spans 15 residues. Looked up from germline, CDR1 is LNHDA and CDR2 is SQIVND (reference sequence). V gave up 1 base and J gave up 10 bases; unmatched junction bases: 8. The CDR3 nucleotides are TGTGCCAGTAGTATAGCTCCGGGACTAGCCGGAGAGCAGTTCTTC. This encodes CASSIAPGLAGEQFF.

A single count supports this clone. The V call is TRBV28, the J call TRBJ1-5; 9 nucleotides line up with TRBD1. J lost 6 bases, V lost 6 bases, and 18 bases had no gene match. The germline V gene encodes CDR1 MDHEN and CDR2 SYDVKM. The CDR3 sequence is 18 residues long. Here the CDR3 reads CASRGTGWFTGGLQPQHF. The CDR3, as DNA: TGTGCCAGCAGAGGGACAGGATGGTTTACAGGGGGCCTTCAGCCCCAGCATTTT.

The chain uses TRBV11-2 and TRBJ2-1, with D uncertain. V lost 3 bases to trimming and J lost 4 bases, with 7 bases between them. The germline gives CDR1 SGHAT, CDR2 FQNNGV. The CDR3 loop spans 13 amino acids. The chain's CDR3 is CASSFGGYNEQFF. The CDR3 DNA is TGTGCCAGCAGCTTTGGCGGTTACAATGAGCAGTTCTTC.

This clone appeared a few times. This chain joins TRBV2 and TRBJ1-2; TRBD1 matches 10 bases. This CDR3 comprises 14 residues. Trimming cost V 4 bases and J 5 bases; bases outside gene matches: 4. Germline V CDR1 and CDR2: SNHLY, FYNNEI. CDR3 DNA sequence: TGTGCCAGCAGTGGACAGGGGGCGGGATATGGCTACACCTTC. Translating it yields CASSGQGAGYGYTF.

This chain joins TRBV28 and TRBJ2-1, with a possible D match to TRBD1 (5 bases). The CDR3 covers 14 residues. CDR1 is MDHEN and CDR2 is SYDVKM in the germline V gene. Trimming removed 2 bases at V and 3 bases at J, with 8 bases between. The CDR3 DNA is TGTGCCAGCAGTTTAGCGACAGACTACAATGAGCAGTTCTTC. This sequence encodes CASSLATDYNEQFF. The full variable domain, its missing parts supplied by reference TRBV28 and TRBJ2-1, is DVKVTQSSRYLVKRTGEKVFLECVQDMDHENMFWYRQDPGLGLRLIYFSYDVKMKEKGDIPEGYSVSREKKERFSLILESASTNQTSMYLCASSLATDYNEQFFGPGTRLTVL.

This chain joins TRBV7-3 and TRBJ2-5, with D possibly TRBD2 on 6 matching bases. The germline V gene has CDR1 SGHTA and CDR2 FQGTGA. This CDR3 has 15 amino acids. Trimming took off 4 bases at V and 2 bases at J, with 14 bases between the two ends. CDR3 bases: TGTGCCAGCAGCTCAGCCGGGACTCCGCAAGAGACCCAGTACTTC. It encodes CASSSAGTPQETQYF.

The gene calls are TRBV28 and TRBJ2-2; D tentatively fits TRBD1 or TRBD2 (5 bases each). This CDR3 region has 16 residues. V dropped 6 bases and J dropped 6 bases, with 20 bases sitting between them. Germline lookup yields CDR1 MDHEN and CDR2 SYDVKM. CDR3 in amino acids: CASSPRQGVGPGELFF. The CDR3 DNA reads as TGTGCCAGCAGCCCGAGGCAGGGAGTAGGGCCCGGGGAGCTGTTTTTT.

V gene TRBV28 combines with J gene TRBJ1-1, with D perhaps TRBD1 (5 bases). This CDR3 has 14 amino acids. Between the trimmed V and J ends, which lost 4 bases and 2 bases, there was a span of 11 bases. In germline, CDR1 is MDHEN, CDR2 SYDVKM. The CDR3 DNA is TGTGCCAGCAGTTGGGGGTTCACAAACACTGAAGCTTTCTTT. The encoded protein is CASSWGFTNTEAFF.

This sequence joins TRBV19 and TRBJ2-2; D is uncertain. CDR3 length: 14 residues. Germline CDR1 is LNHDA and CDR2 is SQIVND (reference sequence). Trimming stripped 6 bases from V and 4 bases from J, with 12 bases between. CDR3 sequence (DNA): TGTGCCAGTAGCCCGGTTTGGGGCACCGGGGAGCTGTTTTTT. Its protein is CASSPVWGTGELFF.

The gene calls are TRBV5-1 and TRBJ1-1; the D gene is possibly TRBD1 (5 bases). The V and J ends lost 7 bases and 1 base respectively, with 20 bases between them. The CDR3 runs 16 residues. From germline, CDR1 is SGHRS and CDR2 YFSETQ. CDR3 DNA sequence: TGCGCCAGCTCGGTGAGCTTCTCGACAGAGAACACTGAAGCTTTCTTT. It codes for CASSVSFSTENTEAFF.

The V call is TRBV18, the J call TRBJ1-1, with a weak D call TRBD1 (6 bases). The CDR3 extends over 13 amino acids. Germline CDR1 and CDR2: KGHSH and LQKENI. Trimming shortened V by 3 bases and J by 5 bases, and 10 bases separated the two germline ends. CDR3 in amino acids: CASSPDSGTEAFF. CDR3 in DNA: TGTGCCAGCTCACCGGACAGCGGGACTGAAGCTTTCTTT.

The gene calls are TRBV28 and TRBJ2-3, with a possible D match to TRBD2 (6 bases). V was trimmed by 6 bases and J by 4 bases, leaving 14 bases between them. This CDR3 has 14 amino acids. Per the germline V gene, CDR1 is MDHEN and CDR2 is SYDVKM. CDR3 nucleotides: TGTGCCAGCAGCCATAGCGGTTCGGCAGATACGCAGTATTTT. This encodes CASSHSGSADTQYF.